The 29 T cell receptor beta chains below were found in one sample sequenced in a study of CXCR3-negative and CXCR3-positive naive CD8 T cells. For these TCRs, the target antigens are not known. Study findings and constraints: A higher hydrophobicity marked the TRB CDR3s of CXCR3-positive naive cells versus CXCR3-negative naive cells.

Via 5' RACE with UMI labels, TRB cDNA libraries were prepared. TCRdb reworked the 5' RACE reads into one entry per CDR3 protein, no DNA. The ten top clones account for around 0.28%, within a sample of about 150,000 distinct CDR3 sequences. The source material was naive CXCR3+ CD8+ T cells from blood. Subset meaning: CD45RO-CCR7+CD27+CD95- naive CD8+ T cells expressing CXCR3 (TNR3+). The receptors originated from a human donor in good health. Some clones in this sample may be carry-over from other donors' samples.

The rearrangement links TRBV29-1 to TRBJ2-1; TCRdb designates TRBD2, a call that cannot be tested without DNA. Germline loops: CDR1 SQVTM, CDR2 ANQGSEA. There are 12 residues in the CDR3. CDR3 loop: CSVVLAGNEQFF.

The chain has TRBV6-6 and TRBJ1-1. The germline V gene has CDR1 MNHNY and CDR2 SVGAGI (reference sequence). The CDR3 spans 15 residues. The CDR3 region is CASSLGLASDTEAFF.

V gene TRBV7-2 combines with J gene TRBJ1-6; TCRdb indicates TRBD1, and absent DNA this call remains unverified. The V gene's germline CDR1 is SGHTA and CDR2 FQGNSA. The CDR3 is made up of 16 amino acids. CDR3 region: CASSRRDPSYNSPLHF.

This rearrangement joins TRBV28 to TRBJ2-7; without DNA, the TCRdb call of TRBD1 cannot be checked. Germline V gene lookup returns CDR1 MDHEN and CDR2 SYDVKM. The CDR3 is 13 amino acids. CDR3 residues: CASSLTADSHWTF.

The genes are TRBV7-6 and TRBJ2-5; there is no DNA to check the TCRdb D call of TRBD1. This CDR3 has 15 amino acids. Germline loops: CDR1 SGHVS, CDR2 FNYEAQ. This CDR3 reads CASSLVQGDRETQYF.

The chain links TRBV21-1 to TRBJ2-1; with no DNA, the TCRdb D assignment of TRBD1 cannot be verified. TRBV21-1 is a pseudogene segment. This CDR3 region has 17 residues. Here the CDR3 reads CASSKRVLPLEYNEQFF.

The rearrangement links TRBV19 to TRBJ2-5; the TCRdb call, TRBD1, lacks DNA for checking. CDR3 size: 14 residues. The germline V gene has CDR1 LNHDA and CDR2 SQIVND (reference sequence). The chain's CDR3 is CASSIGTAQETQYF.

The chain employs TRBV2 and TRBJ1-2; TCRdb gives TRBD1 as the D gene, but with no DNA this cannot be confirmed. The CDR3 runs to 14 residues. Germline assignment: CDR1 SNHLY and CDR2 FYNNEI. The CDR3: CASSPMGLGDGYTF.

The genes are TRBV20-1 and TRBJ2-7. Germline lookup yields CDR1 DFQATT and CDR2 SNEGSKA (reference sequence). The CDR3 sequence is 13 residues long. The CDR3 region is CSAHDVGSIEQYF.

The V and J genes are TRBV7-9 and TRBJ2-7; without DNA, the TCRdb call of TRBD1 cannot be checked. The CDR3 sequence is 17 residues long. CDR1 and CDR2 (germline): SEHNR, FQNEAQ (reference sequence). This CDR3 is CASSLVGDRSPAGEQYF. The full variable domain, with the rest looked up from reference TRBV7-9 and TRBJ2-7, is DTGVSQNPRHKITKRGQNVTFRCDPISEHNRLYWYRQTLGQGPEFLTYFQNEAQLEKSRLLSDRFSAERPKGSFSTLEIQRTEQGDSAMYLCASSLVGDRSPAGEQYFGPGTRLTVT.

The V gene is TRBV11-2, the J gene TRBJ2-5. Germline CDR1 and CDR2: SGHAT and FQNNGV. There are 14 residues in the CDR3. CDR3 amino acids: CASSLQTSAETQYF.

The rearrangement uses TRBV12-3 or TRBV12-4 and TRBJ2-5. The CDR3 totals 12 residues. The CDR3 reads CASSVPEETQYF.

The chain has TRBV5-4 and TRBJ2-2; the D call from TCRdb, TRBD2, cannot be confirmed without DNA. The CDR3 has 16 amino acids. Germline CDR1 SGHNT, CDR2 YYREEE (reference sequence). The CDR3 loop is CASTLGRSGDTGELFF.

V is TRBV7-9 and J is TRBJ1-2; checking the TCRdb D call of TRBD1 is not possible without DNA. Germline lookup yields CDR1 SEHNR and CDR2 FQNEAQ (reference sequence). The CDR3 totals 14 residues. This CDR3 is CASTLSGGLVGYTF.

The gene calls are TRBV7-9 and TRBJ1-1; without DNA, the TCRdb call of TRBD1 cannot be checked. Germline assignment: CDR1 SEHNR and CDR2 FQNEAQ (reference sequence). The CDR3 has 17 amino acids. The CDR3 here is CASSSPPGQTLNTEAFF. Combining the CDR3 with reference TRBV7-9 and TRBJ1-1 gives the whole variable domain DTGVSQNPRHKITKRGQNVTFRCDPISEHNRLYWYRQTLGQGPEFLTYFQNEAQLEKSRLLSDRFSAERPKGSFSTLEIQRTEQGDSAMYLCASSSPPGQTLNTEAFFGQGTRLTVV.

The chain employs TRBV29-1 and TRBJ2-2; TCRdb returns TRBD1, unconfirmable since there is no DNA. The CDR3 loop spans 12 amino acids. Germline lookup yields CDR1 SQVTM and CDR2 ANQGSEA. CDR3 loop: CSVDGAFGELFF.

The gene calls are TRBV5-4 and TRBJ2-4; TCRdb selects TRBD2, and the lack of DNA leaves this call unchecked. CDR1 and CDR2 from the germline V gene are SGHNT and YYREEE (reference sequence). The CDR3 loop spans 16 amino acids. The CDR3 protein is CASSLLASGAGNIQYF.

The J gene is TRBJ1-2, the V gene TRBV20-1. CDR3 length: 14 amino acids. Germline V CDR1 and CDR2: DFQATT, SNEGSKA (reference sequence). The CDR3 loop reads CSARELSGTYGYTF.

The rearrangement joins TRBV12-3 or TRBV12-4 to TRBJ1-5. The CDR3 length is 14 residues. The CDR3 protein is CASRPTSSNQPQHF.

CDR3 in amino acids: CSVEPGTSGDTQYF. The chain couples TRBV29-1 to TRBJ2-3; lacking DNA, the TRBD2 call made by TCRdb goes unchecked. The germline V gene encodes CDR1 SQVTM and CDR2 ANQGSEA. The CDR3 spans 14 residues.

V is TRBV6-6 and J is TRBJ2-7. The CDR3 sequence is 12 residues long. The germline V gene has CDR1 MNHNY and CDR2 SVGAGI (reference sequence). CDR3 protein: CASSYSGDGWYF.

The chain uses TRBV29-1 and TRBJ2-5. Germline loops: CDR1 SQVTM, CDR2 ANQGSEA. The CDR3 sequence is 14 residues long. The CDR3: CSVDRPTREETQYF. The full variable domain, in which reference TRBV29-1 and TRBJ2-5 provide the parts outside the CDR3, is SAVISQKPSRDICQRGTSLTIQCQVDSQVTMMFWYRQQPGQSLTLIATANQGSEATYESGFVIDKFPISRPNLTFSTLTVSNMSPEDSSIYLCSVDRPTREETQYFGPGTRLLVL.

V gene TRBV20-1 combines with J gene TRBJ2-5. The length of the CDR3 is 15 residues. Germline V lookup: CDR1 DFQATT, CDR2 SNEGSKA (reference sequence). The CDR3: CSARDLEQVSRAQYF.

The rearrangement links TRBV28 to TRBJ2-5. This CDR3 is built from 13 residues. Germline V lookup: CDR1 MDHEN, CDR2 SYDVKM. The CDR3 is CASSPNGEETQYF.

The chain employs TRBV6-1 and TRBJ1-2; the TCRdb call, TRBD1, lacks DNA for checking. The CDR3 has 14 residues. Germline CDR1 reads MNHNS; CDR2 reads SASEGT. The CDR3 loop reads CASRPPGANYGYTF.

J is TRBJ1-1 and V is TRBV6-5; TCRdb proposes TRBD1, but this gene call is untestable without DNA. Germline CDR1 MNHEY, CDR2 SVGAGI. This CDR3 is 14 amino acids long. CDR3 loop: CASSLNRATTEAFF.

The V and J genes are TRBV29-1 and TRBJ2-5; TCRdb reports TRBD2, a call that lacks DNA to check it against. The CDR3 is made up of 14 amino acids. The germline V gene has CDR1 SQVTM and CDR2 ANQGSEA. This CDR3 is CSVEVAGGEETQYF.

This rearrangement joins TRBV6-2 or TRBV6-3 to TRBJ2-1; the TCRdb D gene call, TRBD1, has no DNA to confirm it. The CDR3 is made up of 15 amino acids. The germline V gene encodes CDR1 MNHEY and CDR2 SVGEGT. CDR3 region: CASSYEGLEYNEQFF.

CDR3 residues: CASSQGGPTQFYEQYF. The chain recombines TRBV14 with TRBJ2-7; the D call of TRBD2 rests on TCRdb alone, since no DNA is present to check it. The CDR3 sequence is 16 residues long. Germline V gene lookup returns CDR1 SGHDN and CDR2 FVKESK.